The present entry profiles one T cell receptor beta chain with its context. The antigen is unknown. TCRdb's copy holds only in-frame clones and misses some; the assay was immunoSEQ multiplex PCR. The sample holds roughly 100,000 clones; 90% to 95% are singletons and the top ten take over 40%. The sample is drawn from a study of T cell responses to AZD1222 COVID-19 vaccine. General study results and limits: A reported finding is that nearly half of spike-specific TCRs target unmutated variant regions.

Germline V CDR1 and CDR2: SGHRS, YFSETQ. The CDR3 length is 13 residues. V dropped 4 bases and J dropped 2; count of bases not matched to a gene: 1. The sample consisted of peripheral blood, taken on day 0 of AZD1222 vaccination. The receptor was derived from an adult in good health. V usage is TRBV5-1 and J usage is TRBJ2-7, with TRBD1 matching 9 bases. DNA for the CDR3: TGCGCCAGCAGCAGGGACAGGGCCTACGAGCAGTACTTC. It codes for CASSRDRAYEQYF.